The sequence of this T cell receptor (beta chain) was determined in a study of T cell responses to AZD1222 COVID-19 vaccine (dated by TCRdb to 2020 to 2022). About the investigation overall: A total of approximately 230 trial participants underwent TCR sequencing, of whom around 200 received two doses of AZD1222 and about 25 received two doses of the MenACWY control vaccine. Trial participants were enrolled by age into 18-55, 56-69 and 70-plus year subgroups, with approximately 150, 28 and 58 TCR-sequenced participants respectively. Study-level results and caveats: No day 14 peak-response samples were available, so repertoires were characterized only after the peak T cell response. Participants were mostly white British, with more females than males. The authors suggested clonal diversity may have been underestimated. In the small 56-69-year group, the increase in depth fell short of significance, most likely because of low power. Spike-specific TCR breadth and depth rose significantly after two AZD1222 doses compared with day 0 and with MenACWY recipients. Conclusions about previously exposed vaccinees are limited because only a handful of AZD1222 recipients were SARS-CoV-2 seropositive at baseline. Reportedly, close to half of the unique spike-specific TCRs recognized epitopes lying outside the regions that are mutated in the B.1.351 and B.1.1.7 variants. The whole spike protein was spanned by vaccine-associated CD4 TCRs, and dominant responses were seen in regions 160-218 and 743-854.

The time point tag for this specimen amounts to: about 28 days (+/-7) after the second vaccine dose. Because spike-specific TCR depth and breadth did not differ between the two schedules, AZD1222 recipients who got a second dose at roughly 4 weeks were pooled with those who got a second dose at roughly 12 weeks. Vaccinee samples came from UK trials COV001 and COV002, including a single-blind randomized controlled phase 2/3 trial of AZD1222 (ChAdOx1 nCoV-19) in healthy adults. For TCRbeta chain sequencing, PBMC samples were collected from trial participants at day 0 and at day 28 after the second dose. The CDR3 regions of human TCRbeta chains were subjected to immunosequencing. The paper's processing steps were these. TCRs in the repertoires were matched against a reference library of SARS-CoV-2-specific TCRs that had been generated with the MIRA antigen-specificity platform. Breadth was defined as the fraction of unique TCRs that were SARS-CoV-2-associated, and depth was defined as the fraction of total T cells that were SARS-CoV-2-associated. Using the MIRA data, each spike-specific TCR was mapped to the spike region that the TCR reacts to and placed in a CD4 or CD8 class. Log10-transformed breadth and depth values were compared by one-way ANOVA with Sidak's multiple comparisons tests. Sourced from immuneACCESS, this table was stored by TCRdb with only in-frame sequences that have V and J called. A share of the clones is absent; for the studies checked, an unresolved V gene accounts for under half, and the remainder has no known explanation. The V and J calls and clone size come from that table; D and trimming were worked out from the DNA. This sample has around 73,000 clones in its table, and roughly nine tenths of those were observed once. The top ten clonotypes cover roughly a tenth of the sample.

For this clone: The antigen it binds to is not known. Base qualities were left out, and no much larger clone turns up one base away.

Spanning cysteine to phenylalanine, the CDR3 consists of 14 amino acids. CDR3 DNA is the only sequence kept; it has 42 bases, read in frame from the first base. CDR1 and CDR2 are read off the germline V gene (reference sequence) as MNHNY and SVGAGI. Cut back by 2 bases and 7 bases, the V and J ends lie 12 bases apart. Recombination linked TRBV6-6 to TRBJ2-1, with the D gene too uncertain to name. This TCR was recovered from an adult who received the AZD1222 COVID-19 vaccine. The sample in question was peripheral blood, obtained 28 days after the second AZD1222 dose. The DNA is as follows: TGTGCCAGCAGTTACACCGAACGGGCAAATGAGCAGTTCTTC. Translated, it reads CASSYTERANEQFF.